These T cell receptor beta chains were read from a single sample in a study of cytomegalovirus exposure and HLA in healthy donors. Repertoires were generated with immunoSEQ multiplex PCR, while TCRdb's copy carries only in-frame clones and drops some. Of about 160,000 clones detected, 65% to 85% appear once; the ten largest clones hold less than 3%. The specimen sequenced was PBMCs. These TCRs come from a male donor in good health and CMV-seronegative. Each CDR3 is given with its conserved first and last residue. Each record gives: V gene, J gene, clone size, D gene, CDR3 protein, CDR3 DNA. A D gene is named only where the DNA matches it firmly. Rows give clone size only sometimes, using once, few, many, or a class for an expanded clone.

V gene: TRBV9
J gene: TRBJ2-5
clone size: .
D gene: TRBD2
CDR3 protein: CASSFGGSEETQYF
CDR3 DNA: TGTGCCAGCAGCTTTGGCGGGAGTGAGGAGACCCAGTACTTC

V gene: TRBV4-1
J gene: TRBJ1-1
clone size: .
D gene: .
CDR3 protein: CASSRGRGARTEAFF
CDR3 DNA: TGCGCCAGCAGCCGCGGTCGGGGGGCTAGGACTGAAGCTTTCTTT

V gene: TRBV10-3
J gene: TRBJ2-7
clone size: .
D gene: TRBD2
CDR3 protein: CAISESRGLAGGRDYEQYF
CDR3 DNA: TGTGCCATCAGTGAGTCAAGAGGACTAGCGGGGGGCCGGGACTACGAGCAGTACTTC

V gene: TRBV7-9
J gene: TRBJ2-3
clone size: .
D gene: TRBD2
CDR3 protein: CASSSTGTSSDTQYF
CDR3 DNA: TGTGCCAGCAGTTCCACCGGGACTAGCTCAGATACGCAGTATTTT

V gene: TRBV30
J gene: TRBJ1-2
clone size: few
D gene: .
CDR3 protein: CAWSTFRGYTF
CDR3 DNA: TGTGCCTGGAGTACCTTTCGGGGCTACACCTTC

V gene: TRBV28
J gene: TRBJ1-4
clone size: .
D gene: TRBD1
CDR3 protein: CASTPPGTGGLLGEKLFF
CDR3 DNA: TGTGCCAGCACCCCACCCGGGACAGGGGGTCTTCTAGGTGAAAAACTGTTTTTT

V gene: TRBV2
J gene: TRBJ1-1
clone size: .
D gene: TRBD1
CDR3 protein: CATRGIIDRAEAFF
CDR3 DNA: TGTGCCACGCGAGGGATTATAGACAGGGCCGAAGCTTTCTTT

V gene: TRBV30
J gene: TRBJ1-2
clone size: .
D gene: .
CDR3 protein: CAWSVRGRGYTF
CDR3 DNA: TGTGCCTGGAGTGTTAGGGGTCGCGGCTACACCTTC

V gene: TRBV29-1
J gene: TRBJ2-7
clone size: .
D gene: TRBD1
CDR3 protein: CSVVPTGVSYEQYF
CDR3 DNA: TGCAGCGTCGTGCCGACAGGGGTCTCCTACGAGCAGTACTTC

V gene: TRBV7-9
J gene: TRBJ1-4
clone size: once
D gene: TRBD1
CDR3 protein: CASSLDEGAREKLFF
CDR3 DNA: TGTGCCAGCAGCTTAGATGAGGGGGCAAGGGAAAAACTGTTTTTT

V gene: TRBV29-1
J gene: TRBJ2-1
clone size: .
D gene: TRBD1
CDR3 protein: CSYTGAAIGEQFF
CDR3 DNA: TGCAGCTATACAGGGGCCGCAATAGGCGAGCAGTTCTTC

V gene: TRBV18
J gene: TRBJ2-2
clone size: .
D gene: .
CDR3 protein: CASSWTPTNTGELFF
CDR3 DNA: TGTGCCAGCTCCTGGACACCAACGAACACCGGGGAGCTGTTTTTT

V gene: TRBV5-1
J gene: TRBJ2-3
clone size: .
D gene: TRBD2
CDR3 protein: CASSLRLAGGTDTQYF
CDR3 DNA: TGCGCCAGCAGCTTGAGGCTAGCGGGAGGCACAGATACGCAGTATTTT

V gene: TRBV15
J gene: TRBJ1-4
clone size: .
D gene: TRBD1
CDR3 protein: CATSRAWDRFETTNEKLFF
CDR3 DNA: TGTGCCACCAGCAGAGCCTGGGACAGGTTCGAGACAACTAATGAAAAACTGTTTTTT

V gene: TRBV19
J gene: TRBJ1-2
clone size: .
D gene: TRBD1
CDR3 protein: CATSPPRDRDYGYTF
CDR3 DNA: TGTGCCACTTCACCCCCGCGGGACAGGGACTACGGCTACACCTTC

V gene: TRBV5-1
J gene: TRBJ2-1
clone size: .
D gene: TRBD2
CDR3 protein: CASSFYLAGGDNEQFF
CDR3 DNA: TGCGCCAGCAGCTTCTATTTAGCGGGAGGAGACAATGAGCAGTTCTTC

V gene: TRBV7-7
J gene: TRBJ2-5
clone size: .
D gene: .
CDR3 protein: CASSRQVLQETQYF
CDR3 DNA: TGTGCCAGCAGCCGACAGGTACTCCAAGAGACCCAGTACTTC

V gene: TRBV2
J gene: TRBJ2-7
clone size: few
D gene: TRBD1
CDR3 protein: CASREQGTPYF
CDR3 DNA: TGTGCCAGCAGAGAACAGGGGACCCCCTACTTC

V gene: TRBV4-3
J gene: TRBJ2-5
clone size: .
D gene: .
CDR3 protein: CASSRLLGVQETQYF
CDR3 DNA: TGCGCCAGCAGCCGACTCTTAGGGGTCCAAGAGACCCAGTACTTC

V gene: TRBV19
J gene: TRBJ2-7
clone size: .
D gene: TRBD1
CDR3 protein: CASSITPGQGTYEQYF
CDR3 DNA: TGTGCCAGTAGTATAACTCCGGGACAGGGAACCTACGAGCAGTACTTC

V gene: TRBV7-9
J gene: TRBJ2-7
clone size: .
D gene: .
CDR3 protein: CASSSRQDYEQYF
CDR3 DNA: TGTGCCAGCAGCTCCCGACAGGACTACGAGCAGTACTTC

V gene: TRBV9
J gene: TRBJ2-1
clone size: .
D gene: .
CDR3 protein: CASSLGQSINEQFF
CDR3 DNA: TGTGCCAGCAGCCTTGGACAGTCGATTAATGAGCAGTTCTTC

V gene: TRBV7-2
J gene: TRBJ2-2
clone size: .
D gene: .
CDR3 protein: CASSSSVSTGELFF
CDR3 DNA: TGTGCCAGCAGCTCTAGCGTAAGCACCGGGGAGCTGTTTTTT

V gene: TRBV5-8
J gene: TRBJ1-1
clone size: .
D gene: .
CDR3 protein: CASSRGFTGSDPEAFF
CDR3 DNA: TGTGCCAGCAGCCGAGGATTTACGGGGTCTGACCCTGAAGCTTTCTTT

V gene: TRBV5-4
J gene: TRBJ1-5
clone size: few
D gene: TRBD1
CDR3 protein: CASSLGQGKPQHF
CDR3 DNA: TGTGCCAGCAGCTTAGGACAGGGTAAGCCCCAGCATTTT

V gene: TRBV7-8
J gene: TRBJ1-1
clone size: few
D gene: .
CDR3 protein: CASSYPAGFRNTEAFF
CDR3 DNA: TGTGCCAGCAGCTACCCCGCGGGATTTAGGAACACTGAAGCTTTCTTT

V gene: TRBV6-1
J gene: TRBJ2-7
clone size: .
D gene: TRBD2
CDR3 protein: CASSVLAGGSYEQYF
CDR3 DNA: TGTGCCAGCAGTGTCCTCGCGGGGGGATCCTACGAGCAGTACTTC

V gene: TRBV4-1
J gene: TRBJ2-7
clone size: .
D gene: .
CDR3 protein: CASSQIWGVNSYEQYF
CDR3 DNA: TGCGCCAGCAGCCAAATTTGGGGGGTGAACTCCTACGAGCAGTACTTC

V gene: TRBV19
J gene: TRBJ2-5
clone size: .
D gene: TRBD2
CDR3 protein: CASSPYGRQETQYF
CDR3 DNA: TGTGCCAGTAGTCCCTACGGGAGGCAAGAGACCCAGTACTTC

V gene: TRBV7-9
J gene: TRBJ2-7
clone size: .
D gene: .
CDR3 protein: CASSLPGTVYEQYF
CDR3 DNA: TGTGCCAGCAGCTTACCGGGAACGGTCTACGAGCAGTACTTC

V gene: TRBV4-1
J gene: TRBJ2-7
clone size: once
D gene: .
CDR3 protein: CASSRFFPPGLNYYEQYF
CDR3 DNA: TGCGCCAGCAGCCGCTTCTTCCCGCCGGGACTGAACTACTACGAGCAGTACTTC

V gene: TRBV20-1
J gene: TRBJ1-2
clone size: .
D gene: .
CDR3 protein: CSAPPDYGYTF
CDR3 DNA: TGCAGTGCCCCCCCGGACTATGGCTACACCTTC

V gene: TRBV5-4
J gene: TRBJ2-7
clone size: .
D gene: .
CDR3 protein: CASSLGPPRSSYEQYF
CDR3 DNA: TGTGCCAGCAGCTTGGGGCCCCCTAGGAGCTCCTACGAGCAGTACTTC

V gene: TRBV18
J gene: TRBJ1-2
clone size: .
D gene: TRBD1
CDR3 protein: CASSPLDRGRLFGYTF
CDR3 DNA: TGTGCCAGCTCACCCCTCGACAGGGGGCGACTTTTTGGCTACACCTTC

V gene: TRBV28
J gene: TRBJ2-7
clone size: once
D gene: .
CDR3 protein: CASRIQGHEQYF
CDR3 DNA: TGTGCCAGCAGGATACAGGGTCACGAGCAGTACTTC

V gene: TRBV19
J gene: TRBJ1-6
clone size: .
D gene: .
CDR3 protein: CASSTGRENNSPLHF
CDR3 DNA: TGTGCCAGTAGTACCGGGAGAGAGAATAATTCACCCCTCCACTTT

V gene: TRBV18
J gene: TRBJ1-2
clone size: .
D gene: .
CDR3 protein: CASSPGQPYGYTF
CDR3 DNA: TGTGCCAGCTCACCAGGGCAGCCCTATGGCTACACCTTC

V gene: TRBV6-1
J gene: TRBJ2-5
clone size: .
D gene: .
CDR3 protein: CASSESRLASQETQYF
CDR3 DNA: TGTGCCAGCAGTGAAAGCCGTCTAGCTTCCCAGGAGACCCAGTACTTC

V gene: TRBV4-3
J gene: TRBJ2-7
clone size: .
D gene: .
CDR3 protein: CASSQDREFSEQYF
CDR3 DNA: TGCGCCAGCAGCCAAGACCGGGAGTTCAGCGAGCAGTACTTC

V gene: TRBV4-3
J gene: TRBJ2-3
clone size: .
D gene: .
CDR3 protein: CASSQEPPSAGITDTQYF
CDR3 DNA: TGCGCCAGCAGCCAGGAACCTCCTAGCGCAGGGATCACAGATACGCAGTATTTT

V gene: TRBV30
J gene: TRBJ2-1
clone size: .
D gene: .
CDR3 protein: CACSTGLNEQFF
CDR3 DNA: TGTGCCTGCAGTACAGGGCTTAATGAGCAGTTCTTC